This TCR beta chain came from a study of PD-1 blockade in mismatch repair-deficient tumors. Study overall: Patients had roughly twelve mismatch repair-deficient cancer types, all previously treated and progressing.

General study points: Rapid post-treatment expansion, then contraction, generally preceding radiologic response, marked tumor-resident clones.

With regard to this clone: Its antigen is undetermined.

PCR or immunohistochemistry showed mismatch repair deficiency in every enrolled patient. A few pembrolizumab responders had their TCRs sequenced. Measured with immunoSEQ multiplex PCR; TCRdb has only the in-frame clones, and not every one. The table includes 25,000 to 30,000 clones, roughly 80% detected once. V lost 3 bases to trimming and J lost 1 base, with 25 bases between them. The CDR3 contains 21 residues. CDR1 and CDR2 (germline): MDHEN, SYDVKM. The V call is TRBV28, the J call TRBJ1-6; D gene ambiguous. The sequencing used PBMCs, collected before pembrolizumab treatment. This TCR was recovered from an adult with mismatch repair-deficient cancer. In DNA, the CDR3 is TGTGCCAGCAGTTTTCGGTTCCGCCCGGGAAGCCCCCGTTCCTATAATTCACCCCTCCACTTT. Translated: CASSFRFRPGSPRSYNSPLHF.